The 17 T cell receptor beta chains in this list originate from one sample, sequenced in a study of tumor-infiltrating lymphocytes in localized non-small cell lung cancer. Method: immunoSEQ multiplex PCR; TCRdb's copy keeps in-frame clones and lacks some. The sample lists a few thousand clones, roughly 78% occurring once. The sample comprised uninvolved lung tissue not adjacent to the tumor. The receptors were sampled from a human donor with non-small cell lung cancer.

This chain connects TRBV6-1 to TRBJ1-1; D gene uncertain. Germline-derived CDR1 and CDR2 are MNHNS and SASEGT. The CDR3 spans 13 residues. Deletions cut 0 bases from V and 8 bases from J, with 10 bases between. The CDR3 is CASSEALRREAFF. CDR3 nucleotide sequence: TGTGCCAGCAGTGAAGCGCTGAGGAGGGAAGCTTTCTTT.

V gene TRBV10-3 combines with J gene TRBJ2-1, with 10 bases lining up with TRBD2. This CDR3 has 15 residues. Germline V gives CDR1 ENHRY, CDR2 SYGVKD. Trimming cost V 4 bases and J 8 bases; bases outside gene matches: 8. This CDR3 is CAISGAGGRADEQFF. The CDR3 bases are TGTGCCATCAGTGGAGCGGGAGGGCGGGCAGATGAGCAGTTCTTC.

This chain's CDR3 is CAWDTGTLTGEKLFF. CDR3 coding DNA: TGTGCCTGGGACACCGGGACCCTGACGGGGGAAAAACTGTTTTTT. The gene calls are TRBV30 and TRBJ1-4, with D perhaps TRBD1 (5 bases). CDR1 GTSNPN and CDR2 SVGIG come from the germline V gene (reference sequence). CDR3 length equals 15 residues. V lost 5 bases, J lost 8 bases, and 21 bases lay in between. The full variable domain, rest sourced from reference TRBV30 and TRBJ1-4, is SQTIHQWPATLVQPVGSPLSLECTVEGTSNPNLYWYRQAAGRGLQLLFYSVGIGQISSEVPQNLSASRPQDRQFILSSKKLLLSDSGFYLCAWDTGTLTGEKLFFGSGTQLSVL.

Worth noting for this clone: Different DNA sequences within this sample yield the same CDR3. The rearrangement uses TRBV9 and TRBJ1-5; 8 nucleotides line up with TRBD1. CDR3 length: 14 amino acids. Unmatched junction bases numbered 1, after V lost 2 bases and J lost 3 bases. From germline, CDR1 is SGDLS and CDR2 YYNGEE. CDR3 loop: CASSVGQVNQPQHF. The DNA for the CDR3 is TGTGCCAGCAGCGTGGGACAGGTCAATCAGCCCCAGCATTTT. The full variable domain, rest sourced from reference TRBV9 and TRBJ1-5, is DSGVTQTPKHLITATGQRVTLRCSPRSGDLSVYWYQQSLDQGLQFLIQYYNGEERAKGNILERFSAQQFPDLHSELNLSSLELGDSALYFCASSVGQVNQPQHFGDGTRLSIL.

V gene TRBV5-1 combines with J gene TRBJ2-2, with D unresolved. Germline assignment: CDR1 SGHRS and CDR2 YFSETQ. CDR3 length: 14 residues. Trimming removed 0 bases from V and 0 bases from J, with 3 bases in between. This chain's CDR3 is CASSLGSNTGELFF. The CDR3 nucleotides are TGCGCCAGCAGCTTGGGCTCGAACACCGGGGAGCTGTTTTTT.

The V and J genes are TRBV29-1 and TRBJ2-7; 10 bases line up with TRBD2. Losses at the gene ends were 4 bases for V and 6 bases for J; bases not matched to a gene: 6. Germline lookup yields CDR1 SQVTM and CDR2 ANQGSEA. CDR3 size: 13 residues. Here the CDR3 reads CSVGLAGAGEQYF. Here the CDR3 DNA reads TGCAGCGTTGGGCTAGCGGGAGCGGGCGAGCAGTACTTC.

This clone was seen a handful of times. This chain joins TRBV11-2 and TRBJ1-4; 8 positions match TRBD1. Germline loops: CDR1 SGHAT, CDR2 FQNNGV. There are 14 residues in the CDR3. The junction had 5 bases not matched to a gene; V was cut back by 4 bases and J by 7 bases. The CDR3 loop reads CASSSDRVSEKLFF. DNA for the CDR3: TGTGCCAGCAGCTCGGACAGGGTTAGTGAAAAACTGTTTTTT.

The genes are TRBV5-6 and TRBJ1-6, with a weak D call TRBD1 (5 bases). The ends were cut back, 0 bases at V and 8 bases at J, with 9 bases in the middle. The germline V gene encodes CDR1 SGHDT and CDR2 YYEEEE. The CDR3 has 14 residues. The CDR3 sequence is CASSLVQGYSPLHF. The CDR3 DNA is TGTGCCAGCAGCTTGGTCCAGGGTTATTCACCCCTCCACTTT. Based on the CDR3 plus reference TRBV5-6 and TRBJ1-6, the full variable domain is DAGVTQSPTHLIKTRGQQVTLRCSPKSGHDTVSWYQQALGQGPQFIFQYYEEEERQRGNFPDRFSGHQFPNYSSELNVNALLLGDSALYLCASSLVQGYSPLHFGNGTRLTVT.

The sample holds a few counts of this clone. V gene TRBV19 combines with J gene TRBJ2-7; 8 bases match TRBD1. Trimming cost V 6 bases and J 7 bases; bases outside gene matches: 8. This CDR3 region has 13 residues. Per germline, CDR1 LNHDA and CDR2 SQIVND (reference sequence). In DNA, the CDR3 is TGTGCCAGTAGACAAACAGGGGGAGAGGAGCAGTACTTC. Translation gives CASRQTGGEEQYF.

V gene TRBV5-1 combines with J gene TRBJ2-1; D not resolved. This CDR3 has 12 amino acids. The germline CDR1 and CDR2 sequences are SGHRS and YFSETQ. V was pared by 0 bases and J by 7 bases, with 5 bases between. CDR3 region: CASSLEENEQFF. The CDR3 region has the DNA TGCGCCAGCAGCTTGGAGGAAAATGAGCAGTTCTTC.

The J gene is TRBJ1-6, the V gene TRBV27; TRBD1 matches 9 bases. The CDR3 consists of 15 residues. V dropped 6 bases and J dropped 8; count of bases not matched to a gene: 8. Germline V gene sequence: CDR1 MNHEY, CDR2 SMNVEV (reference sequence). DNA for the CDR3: TGTGCCAGCAGATCAACAGGGGGCGGCCATTCACCCCTCCACTTT. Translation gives CASRSTGGGHSPLHF.

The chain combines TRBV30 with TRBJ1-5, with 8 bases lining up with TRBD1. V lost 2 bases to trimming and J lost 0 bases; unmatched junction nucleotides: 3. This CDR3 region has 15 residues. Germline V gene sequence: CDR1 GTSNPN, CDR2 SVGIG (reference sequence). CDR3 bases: TGTGCCTGGAGTCGACAGGGGAGTAGCAATCAGCCCCAGCATTTT. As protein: CAWSRQGSSNQPQHF.

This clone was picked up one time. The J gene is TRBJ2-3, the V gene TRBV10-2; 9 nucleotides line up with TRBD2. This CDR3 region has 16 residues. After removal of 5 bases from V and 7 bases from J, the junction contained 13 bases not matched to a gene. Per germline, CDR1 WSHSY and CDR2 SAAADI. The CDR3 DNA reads TGCGCCAGCAGTTCGTCAGCGGGAGGTGGGGCAAATACGCAGTATTTT. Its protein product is CASSSSAGGGANTQYF.

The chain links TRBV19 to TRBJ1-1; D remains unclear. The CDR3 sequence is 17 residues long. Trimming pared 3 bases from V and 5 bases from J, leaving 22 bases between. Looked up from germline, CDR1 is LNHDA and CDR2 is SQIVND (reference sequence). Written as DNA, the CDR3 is TGTGCCAGTAGTATCCTCCGGGTCGGGGAGGCTAGAACTGAAGCTTTCTTT. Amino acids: CASSILRVGEARTEAFF.

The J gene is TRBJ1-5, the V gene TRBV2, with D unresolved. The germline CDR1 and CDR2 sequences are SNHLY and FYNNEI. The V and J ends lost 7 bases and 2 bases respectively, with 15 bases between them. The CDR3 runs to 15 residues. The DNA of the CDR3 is TGTGCCAGCACCATAGGGTTGGGTGGCAATCAGCCCCAGCATTTT. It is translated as CASTIGLGGNQPQHF.

CDR3 bases: TGTGCCAGCCAACCCGGGACAGGGGGCCCCGGGGAGCTGTTTTTT. Protein sequence: CASQPGTGGPGELFF. The V gene is TRBV11-2, the J gene TRBJ2-2, with 12 positions matching TRBD1. Per germline, CDR1 SGHAT and CDR2 FQNNGV. CDR3 length: 15 residues. V shed 8 bases and J 6 bases; nucleotides not matched to a gene: 7.

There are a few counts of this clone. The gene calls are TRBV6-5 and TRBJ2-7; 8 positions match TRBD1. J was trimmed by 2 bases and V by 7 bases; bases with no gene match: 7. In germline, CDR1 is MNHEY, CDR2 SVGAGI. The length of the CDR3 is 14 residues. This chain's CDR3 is CASKRQGLPYEQYF. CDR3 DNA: TGTGCCAGCAAAAGACAGGGGTTACCCTACGAGCAGTACTTC.